This T cell receptor beta chain was profiled in a study of spatial heterogeneity in lung cancer. Study findings and constraints: Tallies of expanded TCRs, which were sorted into ubiquitous and regional groups, correlated with counts of ubiquitous and regional nonsynonymous mutations, respectively. Tracking of tumor mutation counts was seen in expanded intratumoral alpha and beta TCR counts. The study estimated about 7% alpha and 13% beta chain coverage of tumor T cells.

At least ten counts were recorded for this clonotype. Its antigen is unknown. Time point in this sample: sample taken at primary tumor resection. Unsorted samples of tumor, nontumor lung or frozen PBMC had their whole RNA sequenced. The V gene lost 10 bases and the J gene lost 0 bases, with 10 bases spanning the gap. The CDR3 extends over 13 amino acids. In germline, CDR1 is WSHSY, CDR2 SAAADI. MiXCR, applied by TCRdb to the 5' RACE reads, yields one record per CDR3 protein. The sample carries 9,700 or so distinct CDR3 sequences, over 6% recorded once. This material consisted of lung tumor tissue, taken at surgery. The chain employs TRBV10-2 and TRBJ1-5; no clear D gene. This sequence originates from a male donor with early-stage non-small cell lung cancer. The CDR3 reads CATCPISNQPQHF. The DNA of the CDR3 is TGCGCCACCTGTCCGATTAGCAATCAGCCCCAGCATTTT.